This entry features one T cell receptor (beta chain) sequence. The junction and the germline gene differ at one end; a read error may be behind it. The CDR3 length is 14 residues. From germline, CDR1 is MNHEY and CDR2 SMNVEV (reference sequence). This entry is derived from a study of shared clonotypes between healthy human individuals. The protocol was immunoSEQ multiplex PCR, while the TCRdb copy is restricted to in-frame clones and leaves out a portion. The sample has under 850,000 clones; about two thirds are singletons. The origin of this receptor is a young woman in good health. Material for sequencing was memory CD4+ T cells sorted from blood. Regarding subset: CD45RA-negative fraction. The rearrangement links TRBV27 to TRBJ2-3; D gene ambiguous. CDR3 protein: CASSGGLGTVTQYF. CDR3 nucleotides: TGTGCCAGTTCCGGCGGTCTGGGCACAGTTACGCAGTATTTT.